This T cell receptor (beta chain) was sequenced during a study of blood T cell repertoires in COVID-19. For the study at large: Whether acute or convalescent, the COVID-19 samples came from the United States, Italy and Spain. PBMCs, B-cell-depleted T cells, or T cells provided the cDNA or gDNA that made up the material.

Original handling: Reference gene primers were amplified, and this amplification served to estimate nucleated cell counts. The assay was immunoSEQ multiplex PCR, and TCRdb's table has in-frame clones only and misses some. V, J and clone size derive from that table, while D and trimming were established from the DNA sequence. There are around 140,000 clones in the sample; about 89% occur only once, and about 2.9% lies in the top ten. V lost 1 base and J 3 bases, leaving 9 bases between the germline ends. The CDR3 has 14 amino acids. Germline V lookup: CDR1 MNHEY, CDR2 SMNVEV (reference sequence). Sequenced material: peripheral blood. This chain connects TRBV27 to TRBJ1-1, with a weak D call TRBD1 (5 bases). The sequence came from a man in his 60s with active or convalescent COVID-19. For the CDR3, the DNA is TGTGCCAGCAGTTTATTGGGGGGTGACACTGAAGCTTTCTTT. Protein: CASSLLGGDTEAFF.